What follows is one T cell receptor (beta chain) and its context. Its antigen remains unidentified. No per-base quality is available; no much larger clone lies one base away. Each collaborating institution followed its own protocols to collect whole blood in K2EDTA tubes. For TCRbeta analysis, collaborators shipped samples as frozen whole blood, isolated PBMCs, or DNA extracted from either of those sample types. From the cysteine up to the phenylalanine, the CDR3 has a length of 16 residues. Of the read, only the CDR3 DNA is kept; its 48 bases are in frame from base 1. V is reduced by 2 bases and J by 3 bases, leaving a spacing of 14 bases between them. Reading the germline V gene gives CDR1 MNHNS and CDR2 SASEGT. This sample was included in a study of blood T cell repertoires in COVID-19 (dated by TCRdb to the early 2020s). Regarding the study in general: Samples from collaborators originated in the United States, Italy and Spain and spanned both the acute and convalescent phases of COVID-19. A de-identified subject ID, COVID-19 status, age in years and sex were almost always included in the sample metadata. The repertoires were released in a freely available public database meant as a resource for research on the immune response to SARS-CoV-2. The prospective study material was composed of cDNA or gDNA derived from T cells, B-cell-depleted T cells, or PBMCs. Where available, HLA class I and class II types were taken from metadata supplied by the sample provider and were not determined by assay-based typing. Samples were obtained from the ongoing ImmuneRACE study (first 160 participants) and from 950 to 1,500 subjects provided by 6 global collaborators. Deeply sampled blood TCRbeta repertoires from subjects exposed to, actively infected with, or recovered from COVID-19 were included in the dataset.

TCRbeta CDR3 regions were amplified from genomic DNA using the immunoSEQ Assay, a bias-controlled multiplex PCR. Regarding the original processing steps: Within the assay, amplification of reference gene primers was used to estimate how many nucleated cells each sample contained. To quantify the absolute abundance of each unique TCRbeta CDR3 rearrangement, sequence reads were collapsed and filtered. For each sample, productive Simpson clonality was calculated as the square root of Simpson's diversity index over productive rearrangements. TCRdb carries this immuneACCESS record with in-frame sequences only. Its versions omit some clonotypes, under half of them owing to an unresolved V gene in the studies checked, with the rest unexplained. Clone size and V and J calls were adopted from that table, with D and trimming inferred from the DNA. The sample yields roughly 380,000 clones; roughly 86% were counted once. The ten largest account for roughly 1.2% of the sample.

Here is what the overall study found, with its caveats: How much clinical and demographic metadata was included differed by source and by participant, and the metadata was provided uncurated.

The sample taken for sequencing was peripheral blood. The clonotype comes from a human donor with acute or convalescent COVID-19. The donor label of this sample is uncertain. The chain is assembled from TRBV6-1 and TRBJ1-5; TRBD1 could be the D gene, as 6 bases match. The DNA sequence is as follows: TGTGCCAGCAGTGAAAATCCGGACAGTTACAATCAGCCCCAGCATTTT. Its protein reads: CASSENPDSYNQPQHF.